This TCR beta chain was documented in a study of shared clonotypes between healthy human individuals. Turning to the study itself: Each donor's CD4 naive and CD4 memory cells filled three plates apiece, CD8 naive two, and CD8 memory one.

On this clone: Its antigen is unknown.

Sequencing was performed with immunoSEQ multiplex PCR; in TCRdb, only in-frame clones are kept and a portion is missing. The table has about 2.3 million clones, approximately 95% seen once. Overall study results and limits: Shared across a few donors were around 5% of the naive CD4 clonotypes.

V was trimmed by 3 bases and J by 5 bases, leaving 8 bases between them. Per germline, CDR1 KGHSH and CDR2 LQKENI. This CDR3 comprises 13 residues. The chain recombines TRBV18 with TRBJ1-5; a weak D match, TRBD1 (5 bases). This TCR was recovered from a young man in good health. Some clones in this sample may be carry-over from other donors' samples. The sequenced material came from naive CD4+ T cells from PBMCs. This sample's subset: CD45RA+ positively selected. CDR3 nucleotides: TGTGCCAGCTCACCGACAGACGATCAGCCCCAGCATTTT. Encoded protein: CASSPTDDQPQHF.